Listed below are T cell receptor beta chains from one sample, sequenced in a study of T cells after yellow fever vaccination. TCRdb analysed the 5' RACE reads with MiXCR anew, one entry per CDR3 protein. The table includes approximately 610,000 distinct CDR3 sequences, about a sixth detected once. Material: PBMCs, obtained 4 to 5 days after the first yellow fever vaccination. The receptors were sampled from a young man who received the YFV17D yellow fever vaccine. CDR3s include the opening cysteine and the closing phenylalanine or tryptophan. The D gene is left open where the match is weak. Only part of the rows carry a size: once, few, many, or a class if the clone is expanded.

d_call: .
clone_size: .
j_call: TRBJ1-4
v_call: TRBV7-2
cdr3_nt: TGTGCCAGCAGCTTAGACAGGCCCGGTGAAAAACTGTTTTTT
cdr3_aa: CASSLDRPGEKLFF

d_call: .
clone_size: few
j_call: TRBJ2-1
v_call: TRBV7-3
cdr3_nt: TGTGCCAGCAGCTCGAGCGGGACAGGCCCAAGTGAGCAGTTCTTC
cdr3_aa: CASSSSGTGPSEQFF

d_call: .
clone_size: .
j_call: TRBJ1-1
v_call: TRBV5-1
cdr3_nt: TGCGCCAGCAGCTTGACAGGGCCGAACACTGAAGCTTTCTTT
cdr3_aa: CASSLTGPNTEAFF

d_call: .
clone_size: .
j_call: TRBJ1-2
v_call: TRBV7-2
cdr3_nt: TGTGCCAGCAGCCGACAGATTAACTATGGCTACACCTTC
cdr3_aa: CASSRQINYGYTF

d_call: .
clone_size: many
j_call: TRBJ1-1
v_call: TRBV12-3/TRBV12-4
cdr3_nt: TGTGCCAGCAGTTTAAGCATGAAGCTTTTCTTT
cdr3_aa: CASSLSMKLFF

d_call: .
clone_size: .
j_call: TRBJ2-1
v_call: TRBV20-1
cdr3_nt: TGCAGTGCTAGACCACAGGGTCATGAGCAGTTCTTC
cdr3_aa: CSARPQGHEQFF

d_call: TRBD2
clone_size: few
j_call: TRBJ2-1
v_call: TRBV9
cdr3_nt: TGTGCCAGCAGCGCGGTTAGCGGGGGGCTCCAGTTCTTC
cdr3_aa: CASSAVSGGLQFF

d_call: .
clone_size: .
j_call: TRBJ1-3
v_call: TRBV6-2/TRBV6-3
cdr3_nt: TGTGCCAGCGTGACGGACACCAGCTCTGGAAACACCATATATTTT
cdr3_aa: CASVTDTSSGNTIYF

d_call: .
clone_size: .
j_call: TRBJ2-6
v_call: TRBV6-1
cdr3_nt: TGTGCCAGCAGTGCCGGGTCGGCCGGGGCCAACGTCCTGACTTTC
cdr3_aa: CASSAGSAGANVLTF

d_call: .
clone_size: .
j_call: TRBJ2-4
v_call: TRBV5-4
cdr3_nt: TGTGCCAGCAGCTTGGATGGGAACAAAAACATTCAGTACTTC
cdr3_aa: CASSLDGNKNIQYF

d_call: TRBD2
clone_size: few
j_call: TRBJ2-3
v_call: TRBV20-1
cdr3_nt: TGCAGTGCTTTCTCACCGGGGGGAACTAGCACAGATACGCAGTATTTT
cdr3_aa: CSAFSPGGTSTDTQYF

d_call: TRBD2
clone_size: .
j_call: TRBJ2-5
v_call: TRBV20-1
cdr3_nt: TGCAGTGCTCGTGGACTAGCGGGGAGGGAAGAGACCCAGTACTTC
cdr3_aa: CSARGLAGREETQYF

d_call: TRBD2
clone_size: few
j_call: TRBJ2-5
v_call: TRBV6-5
cdr3_nt: TGTGCCAGCAGTTACGGGACTACCAGCGCGCCTCCAAAAGAGACCCAGTACTTC
cdr3_aa: CASSYGTTSAPPKETQYF

d_call: .
clone_size: .
j_call: TRBJ1-4
v_call: TRBV5-6
cdr3_nt: TGTGCCAGCAGCTTGGGAGGTCTACAGGCTGGAAATGAAAAACTGTTTTTT
cdr3_aa: CASSLGGLQAGNEKLFF

d_call: .
clone_size: many
j_call: TRBJ2-7
v_call: TRBV12-3/TRBV12-4
cdr3_nt: TGTGCCAGCAGCCTGACAAGCGAGCAGTACTTC
cdr3_aa: CASSLTSEQYF

d_call: .
clone_size: .
j_call: TRBJ2-5
v_call: TRBV29-1
cdr3_nt: TGCAGCGTTGGAGTTTCAGAGACCCAGTACTTC
cdr3_aa: CSVGVSETQYF

d_call: .
clone_size: few
j_call: TRBJ1-2
v_call: TRBV7-9
cdr3_nt: TGTTCCAGCAGCATCACAGGATATGGCTACACCTTC
cdr3_aa: CSSSITGYGYTF

d_call: TRBD1
clone_size: few
j_call: TRBJ2-4
v_call: TRBV5-1
cdr3_nt: TGCGCCAGCAGCTCCGGGGACAGGCGGCAAGCCAAAAACATTCAGTACTTC
cdr3_aa: CASSSGDRRQAKNIQYF

d_call: .
clone_size: few
j_call: TRBJ2-2
v_call: TRBV12-3/TRBV12-4
cdr3_nt: TGTGCCAGCAGTTTTGGGGCGAACAGACCCGGGGAGCTGTTTTTT
cdr3_aa: CASSFGANRPGELFF

d_call: .
clone_size: few
j_call: TRBJ1-5
v_call: TRBV11-1
cdr3_nt: TGTGCCAGCAGCTTAGCGGTATTGGACAGCAGTCCCAATCAGCCCCAGCATTTT
cdr3_aa: CASSLAVLDSSPNQPQHF

d_call: .
clone_size: few
j_call: TRBJ2-3
v_call: TRBV12-5
cdr3_nt: TGTGCTAGTGGTTTGGTACTGGGGGCCACAGATACGCAGTATTTT
cdr3_aa: CASGLVLGATDTQYF

d_call: .
clone_size: .
j_call: TRBJ1-2
v_call: TRBV4-2
cdr3_nt: TGTGCCAGCAGCCAAGAGGAATTAGCCCGGGGTGGCTACACCTTC
cdr3_aa: CASSQEELARGGYTF

d_call: .
clone_size: few
j_call: TRBJ1-4
v_call: TRBV4-2
cdr3_nt: TGTGCCAGCTCCGGCGGGGGAACTAATGAAAAACTGTTTTTT
cdr3_aa: CASSGGGTNEKLFF

d_call: .
clone_size: many
j_call: TRBJ2-7
v_call: TRBV7-2
cdr3_nt: TGTGCCAGCAGCTTCGCAGGCTCCTACGAGCAGTACTTC
cdr3_aa: CASSFAGSYEQYF

d_call: TRBD1
clone_size: .
j_call: TRBJ1-2
v_call: TRBV7-9
cdr3_nt: TGTGCCAGCAGTTTCAAGTTCGCTAGACAGGGTCACTATGGCTACACCTTC
cdr3_aa: CASSFKFARQGHYGYTF

d_call: TRBD1
clone_size: .
j_call: TRBJ2-5
v_call: TRBV7-4
cdr3_nt: TGTGCCACCCCGGGACAGGTACAAGAGACCCAGTACTTC
cdr3_aa: CATPGQVQETQYF

d_call: .
clone_size: few
j_call: TRBJ2-7
v_call: TRBV29-1
cdr3_nt: TGCAGCGTTGAGGAGCAGACTTCCTACGAGCAGTACTTC
cdr3_aa: CSVEEQTSYEQYF

d_call: .
clone_size: many
j_call: TRBJ2-7
v_call: TRBV20-1
cdr3_nt: TGCAGTGCTAGGTTCTTCTCCTACGAGCAGTACTTC
cdr3_aa: CSARFFSYEQYF

d_call: TRBD1
clone_size: many
j_call: TRBJ2-2
v_call: TRBV15
cdr3_nt: TGTGCCACCAGCAGCCGGGACAGGGGGACCGGGGAGCTGTTTTTT
cdr3_aa: CATSSRDRGTGELFF

d_call: .
clone_size: .
j_call: TRBJ2-2
v_call: TRBV19
cdr3_nt: TGTGCCAGTAGTATCTTGGCGACGAACACCGGGGAGCTGTTTTTT
cdr3_aa: CASSILATNTGELFF

d_call: .
clone_size: many
j_call: TRBJ2-3
v_call: TRBV7-9
cdr3_nt: TGTGCCAGCAGCCCTTCAGGGACAGATACGCAGTATTTT
cdr3_aa: CASSPSGTDTQYF

d_call: .
clone_size: few
j_call: TRBJ2-1
v_call: TRBV11-2
cdr3_nt: TGTGCCAGCAGCTTAGAATTGGCAGTCAATGAGCAGTTCTTC
cdr3_aa: CASSLELAVNEQFF

d_call: .
clone_size: many
j_call: TRBJ2-1
v_call: TRBV7-8
cdr3_nt: TGTGCCAGCAGCTTATCGGGGCCCTACAATGAGCAGTTCTTC
cdr3_aa: CASSLSGPYNEQFF

d_call: .
clone_size: few
j_call: TRBJ2-2
v_call: TRBV4-3
cdr3_nt: TGCGCCAGCAGCCATTATAGGGATTTTTACGGGGAGCTGTTTTTT
cdr3_aa: CASSHYRDFYGELFF

d_call: .
clone_size: .
j_call: TRBJ1-1
v_call: TRBV30
cdr3_nt: TGTGCCTGGAGTCTAGGGGCTGAAGCTTTCTTT
cdr3_aa: CAWSLGAEAFF

d_call: .
clone_size: few
j_call: TRBJ2-2
v_call: TRBV6-2/TRBV6-3
cdr3_nt: TGTGCCAGCAGTACCGTTGGGGGCGCGAACACCGGGGAGCTGTTTTTT
cdr3_aa: CASSTVGGANTGELFF

d_call: TRBD2
clone_size: .
j_call: TRBJ2-3
v_call: TRBV5-1
cdr3_nt: TGCGCCAGCAGCGCGGTAGCGGGGCCAGATACGCAGTATTTT
cdr3_aa: CASSAVAGPDTQYF

d_call: .
clone_size: .
j_call: TRBJ2-3
v_call: TRBV7-7
cdr3_nt: TGTGCTAGCAGCCCAGGCTTGGGGCTAGTGTACCCCACAGATACGCAGTATTTT
cdr3_aa: CASSPGLGLVYPTDTQYF

d_call: .
clone_size: .
j_call: TRBJ1-6
v_call: TRBV7-9
cdr3_nt: TGTGCCAGCAGCGACGGAGGTAATTCACCCCTCCACTTT
cdr3_aa: CASSDGGNSPLHF

d_call: .
clone_size: few
j_call: TRBJ2-5
v_call: TRBV7-9
cdr3_nt: TGTGCCAGCAGCCCCCCGCCTACAAAGATGGAGACCCAGTACTTC
cdr3_aa: CASSPPPTKMETQYF

d_call: TRBD2
clone_size: few
j_call: TRBJ2-3
v_call: TRBV7-9
cdr3_nt: TGTGCCAGCAGCTTAGCGCTGGCTAGCGGGGGAGCAGATACGCAGTATTTT
cdr3_aa: CASSLALASGGADTQYF

d_call: .
clone_size: .
j_call: TRBJ2-1
v_call: TRBV5-6
cdr3_nt: TGTGCCAGCAGCTTGATCTGGGCCGCCTACAATGAGCAGTTCTTC
cdr3_aa: CASSLIWAAYNEQFF

d_call: .
clone_size: many
j_call: TRBJ1-5
v_call: TRBV21-1
cdr3_nt: TGTGCCAGCAGCAAAAAAAACGGGGCCACAGGGGGCAGCAATCAGCCCCAGCATTTT
cdr3_aa: CASSKKNGATGGSNQPQHF

d_call: TRBD2
clone_size: many
j_call: TRBJ2-5
v_call: TRBV7-3
cdr3_nt: TGTGCCAGCAGCTTAAACGGGGGGGCGGGAGAGACCCAGTACTTC
cdr3_aa: CASSLNGGAGETQYF

d_call: TRBD2
clone_size: .
j_call: TRBJ2-7
v_call: TRBV20-1
cdr3_nt: TGCAGTGCTAGAGTCGCTAGCGGCCTCTACGAGCAGTACTTC
cdr3_aa: CSARVASGLYEQYF

d_call: .
clone_size: .
j_call: TRBJ2-6
v_call: TRBV7-2
cdr3_nt: TGTGCCAGCGGAGCGAACCCCTCTGGGGCCAACGTCCTGACTTTC
cdr3_aa: CASGANPSGANVLTF

d_call: TRBD1
clone_size: .
j_call: TRBJ1-5
v_call: TRBV6-2/TRBV6-3
cdr3_nt: TGTGCCAGCAGTAACAGGGGAAGGGGCAATCAGCCCCAGCATTTT
cdr3_aa: CASSNRGRGNQPQHF

d_call: .
clone_size: .
j_call: TRBJ2-7
v_call: TRBV11-2
cdr3_nt: TGTGCCAGCAGTCCCGGACAGTCGGCGCAGTACTTC
cdr3_aa: CASSPGQSAQYF

d_call: TRBD2
clone_size: many
j_call: TRBJ2-1
v_call: TRBV4-2
cdr3_nt: TGTGCCAGCAGCCAAGATAATCCCTCGCGGCTAGCGGGGGGTGAGGAGCAGTTCTTC
cdr3_aa: CASSQDNPSRLAGGEEQFF

d_call: .
clone_size: .
j_call: TRBJ2-6
v_call: TRBV6-2/TRBV6-3
cdr3_nt: TGTGCCAGCACCAAAAGGGATCAGGGATACGGGGCCAACGTCCTGACTTTC
cdr3_aa: CASTKRDQGYGANVLTF

d_call: TRBD1
clone_size: few
j_call: TRBJ2-4
v_call: TRBV5-6
cdr3_nt: TGTGCCAGCAGCTTGCCCGGGACAGGGGTTGCCAAAAACATTCAGTACTTC
cdr3_aa: CASSLPGTGVAKNIQYF

d_call: .
clone_size: .
j_call: TRBJ2-3
v_call: TRBV20-1
cdr3_nt: TGCAGTGCTAGAGACGTCGGGGTGCGCACAGATACGCAGTATTTT
cdr3_aa: CSARDVGVRTDTQYF

d_call: .
clone_size: few
j_call: TRBJ1-1
v_call: TRBV6-5
cdr3_nt: TGTGCCAGCAGTTACGCTATGGAAGGTCCCCGCGGGGCTGAAGCTTTCTTT
cdr3_aa: CASSYAMEGPRGAEAFF

d_call: TRBD2
clone_size: few
j_call: TRBJ2-1
v_call: TRBV7-9
cdr3_nt: TGTGCCAGCAGCTTAGCCAGCGGGGGGAAAAATGAGCAGTTCTTC
cdr3_aa: CASSLASGGKNEQFF

d_call: .
clone_size: many
j_call: TRBJ2-5
v_call: TRBV10-3
cdr3_nt: TGTGCCATCAGTGACGACCGGGAGACCCAGTACTTC
cdr3_aa: CAISDDRETQYF